The 11 T cell receptor beta chains presented below share a single source sample, sequenced in a study of PD-1 blockade in classical Hodgkin lymphoma. Using immunoSEQ multiplex PCR, the repertoire was profiled, and TCRdb retains in-frame clones only, with some absent. The top ten hold roughly 15% of the sample, which has more than 90,000 clones, roughly four fifths seen once. All patients relapsed after autologous stem cell transplantation, and brentuximab vedotin exposure varied. The material was peripheral blood mononuclear cells (PBMCs), obtained before the second cycle of nivolumab. The source is a human donor with classical Hodgkin lymphoma.

A single count supports this clone. This sequence joins TRBV5-4 and TRBJ1-2; the D gene is possibly TRBD1 (6 bases). Germline V gene lookup returns CDR1 SGHNT and CDR2 YYREEE (reference sequence). V gave up 4 bases and J gave up 4 bases, with 14 bases separating them. The CDR3 contains 14 residues. CDR3 in DNA: TGTGCCAGCAGCCTCTCCAGGGGCCCCTATGGCTACACCTTC. It is translated as CASSLSRGPYGYTF.

The chain links TRBV28 to TRBJ2-5; 11 bases fit TRBD2. V dropped 7 bases and J dropped 4; count of bases not matched to a gene: 8. This CDR3 contains 15 residues. The germline gives CDR1 MDHEN, CDR2 SYDVKM. The DNA for the CDR3 is TGTGCCAGCATCCTACTAGCGGGAGACGGAGAGACCCAGTACTTC. Amino acid sequence: CASILLAGDGETQYF.

The chain uses TRBV30 and TRBJ1-2; D might be TRBD1 (6 bases). This CDR3 comprises 14 residues. V was shortened by 1 base and J by 8 bases, with 17 bases between the two germline ends. The V gene's germline CDR1 is GTSNPN and CDR2 SVGIG (reference sequence). The CDR3 DNA follows: TGTGCCTGGAGTGCGTTAACAGGGTCCGGGGGCTACACCTTC. Amino acids: CAWSALTGSGGYTF.

The chain carries TRBV29-1 and TRBJ2-1; D might be TRBD2 (6 bases). The ends were cut back, 0 bases at V and 9 bases at J, with 9 bases in the middle. Germline CDR1 reads SQVTM; CDR2 reads ANQGSEA. This CDR3 has 12 amino acids. The CDR3 spells CSVEELATEQFF. CDR3 nucleotide sequence: TGCAGCGTTGAAGAGCTAGCGACTGAGCAGTTCTTC.

V and J are TRBV5-1 and TRBJ2-7, with D hard to call. The CDR3 spans 13 residues. The germline CDR1 and CDR2 sequences are SGHRS and YFSETQ. V gave up 0 bases and J gave up 4 bases, with 8 bases separating them. Written as DNA, the CDR3 is TGCGCCAGCAGCTTGGAGGCAAATTACGAGCAGTACTTC. Its translation: CASSLEANYEQYF.

The rearrangement joins TRBV5-1 to TRBJ1-1; no clear D. Germline CDR1 SGHRS, CDR2 YFSETQ. This CDR3 comprises 13 residues. Trimming took off 0 bases at V and 5 bases at J, with 8 bases between the two ends. In nucleotides, the CDR3 is TGCGCCAGCAGCTTGGGATTGAGGACTGAAGCTTTCTTT. It specifies CASSLGLRTEAFF. Based on the CDR3 plus reference TRBV5-1 and TRBJ1-1, the full variable domain is KAGVTQTPRYLIKTRGQQVTLSCSPISGHRSVSWYQQTPGQGLQFLFEYFSETQRNKGNFPGRFSGRQFSNSRSEMNVSTLELGDSALYLCASSLGLRTEAFFGQGTRLTVV.

J is TRBJ2-7 and V is TRBV7-2; TRBD2 matches at 8 bases. CDR3 length: 15 amino acids. Per germline, CDR1 SGHTA and CDR2 FQGNSA. With V trimmed by 1 base and J by 2 bases, 4 bases remained unmatched. In DNA, the CDR3 is TGTGCCAGCAGCTTAGTGCGGGGGGCACCCTACGAGCAGTACTTC. Its protein is CASSLVRGAPYEQYF.

This clone was picked up a small number of times. The chain links TRBV4-1 to TRBJ1-1; perhaps TRBD1 as D (6 bases). Germline loops: CDR1 MGHRA, CDR2 YSYEKL. The CDR3 loop spans 17 amino acids. V lost 1 base and J 1 base, leaving 16 bases between the germline ends. CDR3 bases: TGCGCCAGCAGCCAAGGGGGCAGGGGAGGCTCGAACACTGAAGCTTTCTTT. This translates into CASSQGGRGGSNTEAFF.

Worth noting for this clone: The sample has other DNA sequences that encode this CDR3 too. The V call is TRBV9, the J call TRBJ1-5, with D unclear. Trimming took 0 bases from V and 5 from J, leaving 6 bases between them. The V gene's germline CDR1 is SGDLS and CDR2 YYNGEE. The CDR3 extends over 13 amino acids. CDR3 nucleotide sequence: TGTGCCAGCAGCGTAGGGCGGGATCAGCCCCAGCATTTT. This sequence encodes CASSVGRDQPQHF.

This clone was seen more than once but under ten times. The chain has TRBV18 and TRBJ2-7; 10 bases align to TRBD1. Trimming took 6 bases from V and 5 from J; bases not matched to a gene: 4. CDR1 and CDR2 from the germline V gene are KGHSH and LQKENI. CDR3 length equals 13 residues. The CDR3 DNA reads TGTGCCAGCTCGGGGGACAGGGGCGACGAGCAGTACTTC. It yields the protein CASSGDRGDEQYF.

The rearrangement links TRBV5-1 to TRBJ2-6, with D possibly being TRBD1 (5 bases). Deletions cut 1 base from V and 0 bases from J, with 14 bases between. The length of the CDR3 is 18 residues. Germline V gene lookup returns CDR1 SGHRS and CDR2 YFSETQ. In nucleotides, the CDR3 is TGCGCCAGCAGCTTGTTCTCGACAGTCAACTCTGGGGCCAACGTCCTGACTTTC. It yields the protein CASSLFSTVNSGANVLTF.